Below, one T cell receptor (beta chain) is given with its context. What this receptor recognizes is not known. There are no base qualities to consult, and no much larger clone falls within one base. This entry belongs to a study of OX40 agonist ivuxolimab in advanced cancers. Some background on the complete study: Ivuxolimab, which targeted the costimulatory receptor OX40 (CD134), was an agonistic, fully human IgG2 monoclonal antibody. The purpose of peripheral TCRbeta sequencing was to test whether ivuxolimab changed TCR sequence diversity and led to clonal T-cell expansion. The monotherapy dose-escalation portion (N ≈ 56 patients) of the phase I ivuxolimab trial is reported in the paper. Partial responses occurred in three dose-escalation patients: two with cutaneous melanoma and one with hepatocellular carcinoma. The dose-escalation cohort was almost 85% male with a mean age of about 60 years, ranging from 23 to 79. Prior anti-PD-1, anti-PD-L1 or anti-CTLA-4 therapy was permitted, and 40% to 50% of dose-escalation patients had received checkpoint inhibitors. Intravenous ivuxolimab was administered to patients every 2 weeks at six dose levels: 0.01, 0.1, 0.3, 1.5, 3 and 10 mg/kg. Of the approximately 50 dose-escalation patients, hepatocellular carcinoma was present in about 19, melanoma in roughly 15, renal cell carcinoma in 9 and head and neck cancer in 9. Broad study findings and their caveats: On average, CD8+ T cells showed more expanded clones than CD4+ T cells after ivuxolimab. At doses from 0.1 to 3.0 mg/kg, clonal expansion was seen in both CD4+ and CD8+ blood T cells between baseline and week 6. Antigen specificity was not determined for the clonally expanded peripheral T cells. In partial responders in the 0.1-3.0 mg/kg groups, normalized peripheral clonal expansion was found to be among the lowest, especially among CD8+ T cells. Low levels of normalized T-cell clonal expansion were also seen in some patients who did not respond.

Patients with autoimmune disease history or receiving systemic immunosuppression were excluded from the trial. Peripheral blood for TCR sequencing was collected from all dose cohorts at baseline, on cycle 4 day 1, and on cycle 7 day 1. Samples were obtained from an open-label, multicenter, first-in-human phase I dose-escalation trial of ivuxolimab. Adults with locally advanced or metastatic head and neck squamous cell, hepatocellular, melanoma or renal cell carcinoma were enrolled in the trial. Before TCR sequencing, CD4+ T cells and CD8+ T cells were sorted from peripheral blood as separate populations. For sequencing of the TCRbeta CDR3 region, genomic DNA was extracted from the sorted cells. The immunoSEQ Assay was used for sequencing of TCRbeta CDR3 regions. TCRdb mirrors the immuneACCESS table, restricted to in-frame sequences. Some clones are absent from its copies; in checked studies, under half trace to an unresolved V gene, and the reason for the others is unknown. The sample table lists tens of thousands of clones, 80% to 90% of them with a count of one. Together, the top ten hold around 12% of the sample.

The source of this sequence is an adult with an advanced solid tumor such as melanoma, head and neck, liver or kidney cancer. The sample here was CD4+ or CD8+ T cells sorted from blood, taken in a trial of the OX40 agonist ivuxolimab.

The CDR3 in this case is CASSLDLAAPYEQYF. The nucleotide sequence is TGTGCCAGCAGCTTAGATTTGGCGGCCCCCTACGAGCAGTACTTC. Here the chain combines TRBV11-2 and TRBJ2-7; the D gene identity is not certain. The CDR3 sequence holds 15 residues, the cysteine and phenylalanine included. Only the CDR3 part of the read is kept: 45 bases, read in frame from the first base. V loses 0 bases of germline sequence and J loses 2 bases, and the interval between the two ends is 11 bases. Reading the germline V gene gives CDR1 SGHAT and CDR2 FQNNGV.